This section outlines one T cell receptor beta chain sequence together with its context. What it binds is not known. Incorporated into the TCR beta cDNA libraries were unique molecular identifiers, which served to reduce PCR and sequencing biases. Via MiXCR, TCRdb re-called the PCR reads, giving one row per CDR3 protein. Among about 680,000 distinct CDR3 sequences, 59% were seen once, and the ten largest hold approximately 10%. This sample is part of a study of post-analysis software for immune sequencing data. This CDR3 contains 15 residues. CDR1 is SGHTA and CDR2 is FQGNSA in the germline V gene. V shed 5 bases and J shed 1 base, with 9 bases lying between them. Study-wide findings and caveats: Samples prepared in the same batch strongly co-clustered by F measure. Normalized Chao1 diversity was significantly lower in multiple sclerosis patients than in controls. TRBV5-6, TRBV5-1 and TRBV20-1 belonged to a set of about 5 TRBV segments that were more frequent in patients than controls.

Sequencing used blood. This sequence originates from a girl aged 2-10 years with multiple sclerosis. The rearrangement uses TRBV7-2 and TRBJ2-6; D remains ambiguous. CDR3: CASSQSTSGANVLTF. In nucleotides, the CDR3 is TGTGCCAGCAGCCAAAGTACGTCTGGGGCCAACGTCCTGACTTTC.